Listed here are 21 T cell receptor beta chains from one sample, sequenced in a study of read filtering for tumor transcriptome and immune sequencing. This library used roughly 400 ng RNA and molecular barcoded adaptors spanning alpha/delta and beta/gamma chains. TCRdb ran MiXCR on the reads and lists one entry per CDR3 protein. Of approximately 65,000 distinct CDR3 sequences in the sample, about 14% were seen once. Sample: a population of CD138-negative cells sorted from bone marrow. The receptors originated from a donor at least 40 years old with multiple myeloma.

This clonotype has a handful of counts. V gene TRBV7-9 combines with J gene TRBJ2-7; D is ambiguous. CDR1 and CDR2 (germline): SEHNR, FQNEAQ (reference sequence). Trimming took off 8 bases at V and 2 bases at J, with 13 bases between the two ends. The CDR3 is 13 residues long. CDR3 sequence (DNA): TGTGCCAGCTCCCTAAGCGTACCCTACGAGCAGTACTTC. This sequence encodes CASSLSVPYEQYF.

This clonotype occurred a few times. In DNA, the CDR3 is TGTGCCACCTGGGACAGGGTTCACAATGAGCAGTTCTTC. Protein sequence: CATWDRVHNEQFF. The chain employs TRBV27 and TRBJ2-1, with 9 bases lining up with TRBD1. This CDR3 spans 13 amino acids. CDR1 MNHEY and CDR2 SMNVEV come from the germline V gene (reference sequence). V lost 10 bases, J lost 5 bases, and 6 bases stayed unmatched.

This clonotype came up a few times. The rearrangement links TRBV3-1 to TRBJ2-7; D is ambiguous. Germline loops: CDR1 LGHDT, CDR2 YNNKEL (reference sequence). This CDR3 is built from 15 residues. V was trimmed by 4 bases and J by 0 bases, leaving 13 bases between them. In DNA form, the CDR3 reads TGTGCCAGCAGCCGGTCTATTGTGAGCTCCTACGAGCAGTACTTC. Amino acid sequence: CASSRSIVSSYEQYF.

At least ten counts were recorded for this clonotype. This sequence joins TRBV5-1 and TRBJ1-1, with 7 bases that match TRBD1. The V gene end was trimmed by 4 bases and the J gene end by 4 bases; junction bases not matched to a gene: 10. Germline CDR1 and CDR2: SGHRS and YFSETQ. The CDR3 runs to 15 residues. The CDR3 spells CASSPQGTFATEAFF. CDR3 nucleotides: TGCGCCAGCAGCCCACAGGGGACATTCGCCACTGAAGCTTTCTTT.

The V and J genes are TRBV6-2 or TRBV6-3 and TRBJ1-2; a possible D gene is TRBD1 (6 bases). CDR1 MNHEY and CDR2 SVGEGT come from the germline V gene. This CDR3 is built from 14 residues. The V gene lost 7 bases and the J gene lost 6 bases, with 18 bases spanning the gap. The DNA for the CDR3 is TGTGCCAGCACTAATTTACAGGGAGTTGATGGCTACACCTTC. Protein: CASTNLQGVDGYTF.

This clonotype was counted at least ten times. The chain's CDR3 is CASSLDGAATDTQYF. The CDR3 nucleotides read TGTGCCAGCAGCTTGGATGGGGCAGCCACAGATACGCAGTATTTT. The chain employs TRBV7-8 and TRBJ2-3, with TRBD1 as a possible D gene (5 bases). The CDR3 contains 15 residues. CDR1 is SGHVS, CDR2 FQNEAQ, per germline. V was clipped by 3 bases and J by 2 bases, with 12 bases between them.

In its sample, this clonotype was seen a few times. A single base separates this from a much larger clone, so it may be a read error. Since the CDR3 does not end with the conserved phenylalanine or tryptophan, this likely comes from a read error. The chain uses TRBV20-1 and TRBJ1-1, with a tentative D call TRBD1 (6 bases). CDR1 is DFQATT, CDR2 SNEGSKA, per germline (reference sequence). CDR3 size: 13 residues. Trimming removed 3 bases at V and 10 bases at J, with 18 bases between. The CDR3 sequence: CSASWGTLEGAFL. Written as DNA, the CDR3 is TGCAGTGCTAGCTGGGGGACACTGGAGGGAGCTTTCCTT.

This clonotype came up many times. The chain combines TRBV7-9 with TRBJ2-7; D not resolved. This CDR3 is 14 amino acids long. V was cut by 1 base and J by 0 bases, with 7 bases left in between. Germline-derived CDR1 and CDR2 are SEHNR and FQNEAQ (reference sequence). The CDR3, as DNA: TGTGCCAGCAGCTTAGGTTTTTACTCCTACGAGCAGTACTTC. It translates to CASSLGFYSYEQYF.

In the case of this clonotype: This may be a read error, as it is one base from a much larger clone. V and J are TRBV29-1 and TRBJ2-7; 8 bases agree with TRBD2. Germline V gives CDR1 SQVTM, CDR2 ANQGSEA. CDR3 length equals 16 residues. CDR3 sequence (DNA): TGCAGCGTTGAGCCAGGGGCGGGAGGTGGAGCCTACGAGCAGCACTTC. Residues: CSVEPGAGGGAYEQHF.

This clonotype has more than one count but fewer than ten. A much bigger clone sits one base away, suggesting this may be a read error. The CDR3 region has the DNA TGTGCCAGCAGCAAAGCGGTTAACTCCTACAATGGGCAGTTCTTC. Protein: CASSKAVNSYNGQFF. This chain uses TRBV5-5 with TRBJ2-1, with a tentative D call TRBD2 (5 bases). The V gene's germline CDR1 is SGHKS and CDR2 YYEKEE (reference sequence). This CDR3 region has 15 residues.

This chain connects TRBV19 to TRBJ2-7, with a possible D match to TRBD2 (7 bases). V was clipped by 3 bases and J by 3 bases, with 15 bases between them. Germline CDR1 and CDR2: LNHDA and SQIVND (reference sequence). The CDR3 loop spans 15 amino acids. CDR3 DNA: TGTGCCAGTAGTATCGCGGGGGCGGAGGGCTACGAGCAGTACTTC. Its translation is CASSIAGAEGYEQYF.

This clonotype was seen a few times. The junction and the germline gene differ at one end; a read error may be behind it. This chain connects TRBV7-2 to TRBJ2-3; 11 nucleotides align to TRBD2. CDR3 length: 16 residues. Germline-derived CDR1 and CDR2 are SGHTA and FQGNSA. CDR3 region: CAGSLGTSGSTDTQYF. The CDR3 DNA sequence: TGTGCCGGCAGCCTAGGGACTAGCGGTAGCACAGATACGCAGTATTTT.

In the case of this clonotype: This sequence may be a read error, since a much larger clone differs from it by one base. This chain connects TRBV6-2 or TRBV6-3 to TRBJ2-1; 7 bases are shared with TRBD2. CDR1 is MNHEY, CDR2 SVGEGT, per germline. The CDR3 sequence is 16 residues long. The CDR3 DNA is TGTGCCAGCAGGGATCTAGCGGCTAGCTCCTACAATGTGCAGTTCTTC. It specifies CASRDLAASSYNVQFF.

In this sample, this clonotype turned up many times. The V call is TRBV3-1, the J call TRBJ2-1, with TRBD2 identical over 9 bases. The junction had 3 bases not matched to a gene; V was cut back by 3 bases and J by 6 bases. Per the germline V gene, CDR1 is LGHDT and CDR2 is YNNKEL (reference sequence). This CDR3 comprises 14 residues. CDR3 nucleotide sequence: TGTGCCAGCAGCCAGCTAGCGGGGAGCAATGAGCAGTTCTTC. Its protein is CASSQLAGSNEQFF.

This clonotype was seen at least ten times. The genes are TRBV29-1 and TRBJ1-1; a weak D match, TRBD1 (6 bases). This CDR3 has 13 amino acids. Trimming shortened V by 3 bases and J by 0 bases, and 8 bases separated the two germline ends. From germline, CDR1 is SQVTM and CDR2 ANQGSEA. Here the CDR3 reads CSVEDSLNTEAFF. In DNA form, the CDR3 reads TGCAGCGTTGAGGACAGCCTGAACACTGAAGCTTTCTTT.

This clonotype was seen ten or more times. The V gene is TRBV9, the J gene TRBJ2-7; 9 positions match TRBD1. CDR1 SGDLS and CDR2 YYNGEE come from the germline V gene. V was pared by 3 bases and J by 3 bases, with 10 bases of the junction left unmatched. The CDR3 consists of 16 residues. The CDR3 reads CASSAPPGQGFYEQYF. CDR3 DNA sequence: TGTGCCAGCAGCGCCCCACCGGGACAGGGTTTCTACGAGCAGTACTTC.

This clonotype was picked up many times. The chain has TRBV6-6 and TRBJ2-3, with 8 bases matching TRBD2. Trimming at V came to 7 bases and at J to 5 bases, leaving 11 bases not matched to a gene. Germline CDR1 and CDR2: MNHNY and SVGAGI (reference sequence). The CDR3 is 15 amino acids. In DNA form, the CDR3 reads TGTGCCAGCACCGTTCGGGGGGGTCGTGGAGATACGCAGTATTTT. It specifies CASTVRGGRGDTQYF.

This clonotype was seen many times. V usage is TRBV28 and J usage is TRBJ2-1, with D maybe TRBD2 (6 bases). The CDR3 loop spans 17 amino acids. Trimming stripped 6 bases from V and 0 bases from J, with 18 bases between. Germline V CDR1 and CDR2: MDHEN, SYDVKM. In DNA form, the CDR3 reads TGTGCCAGCAGCCCTAATATCCCACTAGCCTCCTACAATGAGCAGTTCTTC. This sequence encodes CASSPNIPLASYNEQFF.

This clonotype came up many times. The chain uses TRBV7-3 and TRBJ2-3; TRBD2 agrees at 8 bases. CDR1 is SGHTA and CDR2 is FQGTGA in the germline V gene. With V trimmed by 5 bases and J by 5 bases, 6 bases remained unmatched. The CDR3 totals 14 residues. CDR3 in amino acids: CASSVTSGGDTQYF. CDR3 DNA: TGTGCCAGCAGCGTTACTAGCGGCGGAGATACGCAGTATTTT.

The table lists this clonotype with many counts. The chain links TRBV27 to TRBJ1-5; D is unclear. The CDR3 extends over 15 amino acids. The V gene lost 5 bases and the J gene lost 2 bases, with 13 bases spanning the gap. Germline CDR1 and CDR2: MNHEY and SMNVEV (reference sequence). This CDR3 is CASSPNGLGNQPQHF. CDR3 nucleotide sequence: TGTGCCAGCAGTCCGAACGGGCTCGGCAATCAGCCCCAGCATTTT.

This clonotype was seen repeatedly, ten times or more. This rearrangement joins TRBV7-9 to TRBJ2-5; D gene uncertain. Trimming took off 2 bases at V and 3 bases at J, with 4 bases between the two ends. CDR3 length equals 12 residues. The germline V gene has CDR1 SEHNR and CDR2 FQNEAQ (reference sequence). The DNA for the CDR3 is TGTGCCAGCAGCTTAAAAGAAGAGACCCAGTACTTC. Its protein is CASSLKEETQYF.